Described below is a single T cell receptor (beta chain) sequence and its context. What it binds is unknown. The data derive from a study of neoadjuvant anti-PD-1 for oral cavity cancer. Study context: Patients mostly received three to four biweekly nivolumab doses at 3 mg/kg before surgery.

Study-wide findings and caveats: Higher pretreatment Treg/Th17 ratios tracked higher pretreatment blood clonality.

Trimming removed 6 bases from V and 7 bases from J, with 16 bases in between. The germline CDR1 and CDR2 sequences are SNHLY and FYNNEI. This CDR3 comprises 14 residues. PBMC libraries mostly used about 450 ng of input genomic DNA, with six replicates per sample. Using immunoSEQ multiplex PCR, the repertoire was profiled, and TCRdb retains in-frame clones only, with some absent. This sample yields around 18,000 clones, of which around 76% are seen a single time; approximately 2.7% belongs to the top ten. Sequenced here: PBMCs, sampled before nivolumab (anti-PD-1) treatment. The chain is built from TRBV2 and TRBJ2-1; D not certain. The receptor comes from a person between 40 and 79 years old with oral cavity squamous cell carcinoma. The CDR3 region has the DNA TGTGCCAGCAGGAGAGCGTCTTCCGATAATGAGCAGTTCTTC. It translates to CASRRASSDNEQFF.